The subject of this entry is one T cell receptor beta chain. Its target is not known. Ineligible for inclusion were patients with other autoimmune diseases, uncontrolled infections, pregnancy or lactation. The source of the sample is a study of Graves' ophthalmopathy and Graves' hyperthyroidism. Study conclusions and caveats: Sensitivity reached roughly 70% and specificity 72.22% when the model predicted ophthalmopathy progression.

The CDR3 spans 14 residues. Germline CDR1 reads DFQATT; CDR2 reads SNEGSKA (reference sequence). V trimming: 6 bases; J trimming: 2 bases; junction bases outside the gene matches: 9. The study amplified TCR beta CDR3 regions using RNA transcripts. An opening RT-PCR round employed HTBI primers and preceded a second-round multiplex PCR. From the multiplex PCR reads, TCRdb called clonotypes with MiXCR, one entry per CDR3 protein. The sample includes approximately 640,000 distinct CDR3 sequences, approximately 39% of them seen just once. The rearrangement joins TRBV20-1 to TRBJ2-5; 7 positions agree with TRBD2. The sequence was collected from an adult man with Graves' ophthalmopathy. What was sequenced was peripheral blood. For the CDR3, the DNA is TGCAGTGCCCGGGAGGCCAGTCTTCAAGAGACCCAGTACTTC. Protein product: CSAREASLQETQYF.